The TCR beta chain under discussion was sequenced for a study of blood T cell repertoires in COVID-19. For the study at large: COVID-19 samples from acute and convalescent phases originated in the United States, Italy and Spain. PBMCs, B-cell-depleted T cells, or T cells provided the cDNA or gDNA that made up the material.

The germline V gene encodes CDR1 MDHEN and CDR2 SYDVKM. V was pared by 6 bases and J by 4 bases, with 12 bases between. CDR3 length: 13 residues. As processed by the authors: Estimated nucleated cell counts came from reference gene primer amplification. Clones were read by immunoSEQ multiplex PCR, and TCRdb kept only the in-frame ones, dropping some. The V and J calls and the clone size are those of that table, but D and trimming were determined from the DNA. The table records 150,000 or so clones, 85% to 90% of them present only once. The sequence came from a man older than 75 with acute or convalescent COVID-19. V and J are TRBV28 and TRBJ1-2, with D possibly being TRBD1 (6 bases). The sequencing sample was made of peripheral blood. The CDR3 reads CASSRGQFYGYTF. The CDR3 DNA follows: TGTGCCAGCAGCCGCGGACAGTTCTATGGCTACACCTTC.